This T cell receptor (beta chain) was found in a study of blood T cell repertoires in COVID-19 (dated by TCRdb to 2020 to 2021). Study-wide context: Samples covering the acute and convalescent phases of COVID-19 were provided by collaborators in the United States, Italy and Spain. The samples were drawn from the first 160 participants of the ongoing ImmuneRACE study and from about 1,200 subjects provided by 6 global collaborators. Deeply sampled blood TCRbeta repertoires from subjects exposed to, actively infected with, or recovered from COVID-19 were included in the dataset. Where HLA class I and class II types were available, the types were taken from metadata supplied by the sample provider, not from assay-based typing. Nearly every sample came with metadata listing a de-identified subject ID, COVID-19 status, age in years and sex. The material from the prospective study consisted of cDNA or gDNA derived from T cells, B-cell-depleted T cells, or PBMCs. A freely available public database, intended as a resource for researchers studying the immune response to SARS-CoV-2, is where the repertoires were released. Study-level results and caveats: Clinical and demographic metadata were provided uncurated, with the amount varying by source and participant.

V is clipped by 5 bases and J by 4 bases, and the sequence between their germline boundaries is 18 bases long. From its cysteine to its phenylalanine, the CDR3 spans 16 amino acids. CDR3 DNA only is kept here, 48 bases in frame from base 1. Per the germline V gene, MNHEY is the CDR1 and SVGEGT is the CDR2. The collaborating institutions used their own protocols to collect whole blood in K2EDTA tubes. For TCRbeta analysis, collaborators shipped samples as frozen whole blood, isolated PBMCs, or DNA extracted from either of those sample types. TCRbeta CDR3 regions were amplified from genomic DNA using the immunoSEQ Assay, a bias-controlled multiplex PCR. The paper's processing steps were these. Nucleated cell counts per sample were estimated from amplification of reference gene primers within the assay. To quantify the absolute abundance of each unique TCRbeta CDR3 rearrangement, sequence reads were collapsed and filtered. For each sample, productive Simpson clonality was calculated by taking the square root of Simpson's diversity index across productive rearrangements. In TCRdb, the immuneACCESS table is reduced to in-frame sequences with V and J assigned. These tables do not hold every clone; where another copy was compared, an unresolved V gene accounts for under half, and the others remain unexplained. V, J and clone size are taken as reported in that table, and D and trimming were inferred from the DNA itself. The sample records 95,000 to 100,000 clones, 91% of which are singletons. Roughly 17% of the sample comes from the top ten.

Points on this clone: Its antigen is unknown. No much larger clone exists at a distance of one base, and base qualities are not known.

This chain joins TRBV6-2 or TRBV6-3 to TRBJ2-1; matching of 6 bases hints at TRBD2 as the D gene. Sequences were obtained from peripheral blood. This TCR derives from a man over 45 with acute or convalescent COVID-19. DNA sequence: TGTGCCAGCAGTCAATCCCCCAGCGGGCAATACAATGAGCAGTTCTTC. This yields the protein CASSQSPSGQYNEQFF.